The clone carrying this T cell receptor beta chain has a count of ten or more. The source of the sample is a study of human T cells and chemical hapten exposure. Time point given: patch test 1, 2 weeks after DPC sensitization. As for treatment: therapeutic diphenylcyclopropenone sensitization with weekly scalp DPC. The CDR3 loop spans 12 amino acids. V gave up 6 bases and J gave up 4 bases, with 10 bases separating them. In the original processing: TCR counts had a median of about 100,000 per sample and spanned roughly 20,000 to 750,000. TCRdb recomputed calls from the RACE reads with MiXCR, one row per CDR3 protein. TCRdb assigned the V and J calls; the authors' analysis was not used. Of tens of thousands of distinct CDR3 sequences listed, over 7.5% were seen once; the top ten hold about 3.1%.

The genes are TRBV12-3 or TRBV12-4 and TRBJ2-7, with D hard to call. The clonotype was recovered from a woman aged 40-49 years with alopecia areata. Some clones in this sample may be carry-over from other donors' samples. Sample: whole blood, taken in connection with sensitization to the hapten diphenylcyclopropenone (DPC). DNA of the CDR3: TGTGCCAGCAGCTCCTCCGGTTACGAGCAGTACTTC. Translated, it gives CASSSSGYEQYF.